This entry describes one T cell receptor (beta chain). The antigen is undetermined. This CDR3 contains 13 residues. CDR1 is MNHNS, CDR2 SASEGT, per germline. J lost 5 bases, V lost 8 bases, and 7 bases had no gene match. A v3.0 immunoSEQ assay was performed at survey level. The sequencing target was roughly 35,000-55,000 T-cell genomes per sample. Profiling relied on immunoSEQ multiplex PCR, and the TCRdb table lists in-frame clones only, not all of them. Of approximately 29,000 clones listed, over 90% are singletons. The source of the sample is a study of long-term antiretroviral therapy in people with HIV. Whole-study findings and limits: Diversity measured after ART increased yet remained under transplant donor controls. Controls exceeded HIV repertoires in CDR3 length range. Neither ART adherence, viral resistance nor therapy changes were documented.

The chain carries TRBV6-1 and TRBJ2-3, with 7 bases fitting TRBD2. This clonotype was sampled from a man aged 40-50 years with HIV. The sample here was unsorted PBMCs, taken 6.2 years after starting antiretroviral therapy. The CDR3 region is CASVRRGEDTQYF. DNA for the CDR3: TGTGCCAGCGTTAGACGGGGGGAAGATACGCAGTATTTT.